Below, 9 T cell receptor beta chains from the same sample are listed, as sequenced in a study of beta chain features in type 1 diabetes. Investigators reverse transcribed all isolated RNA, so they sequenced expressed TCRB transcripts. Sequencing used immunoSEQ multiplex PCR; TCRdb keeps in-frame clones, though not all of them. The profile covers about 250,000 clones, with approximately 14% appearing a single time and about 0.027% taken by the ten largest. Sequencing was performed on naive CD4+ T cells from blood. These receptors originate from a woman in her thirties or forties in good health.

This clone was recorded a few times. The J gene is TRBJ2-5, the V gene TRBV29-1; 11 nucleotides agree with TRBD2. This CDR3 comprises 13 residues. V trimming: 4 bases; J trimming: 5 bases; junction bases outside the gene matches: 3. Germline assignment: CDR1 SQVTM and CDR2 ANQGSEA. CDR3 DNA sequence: TGCAGCGTTGTTCCTAGCGGGGGGGAGACCCAGTACTTC. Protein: CSVVPSGGETQYF.

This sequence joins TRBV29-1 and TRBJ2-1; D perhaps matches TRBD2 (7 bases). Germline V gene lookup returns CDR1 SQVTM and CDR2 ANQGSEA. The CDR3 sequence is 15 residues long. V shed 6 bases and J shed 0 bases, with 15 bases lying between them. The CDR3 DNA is TGCAGCGTAGAGGGGGGGGCCAGCTCCTACAATGAGCAGTTCTTC. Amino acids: CSVEGGASSYNEQFF.

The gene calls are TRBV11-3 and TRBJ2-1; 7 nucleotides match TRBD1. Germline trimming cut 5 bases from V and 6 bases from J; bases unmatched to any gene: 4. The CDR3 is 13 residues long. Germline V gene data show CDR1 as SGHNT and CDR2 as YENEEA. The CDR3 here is CASSLGQINEQFF. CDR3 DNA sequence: TGTGCCAGCAGCCTGGGACAGATCAATGAGCAGTTCTTC.

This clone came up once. CDR3 coding DNA: TGTGCCAGTAGTATAGGGCAGGGCGCCGTCCAAGAGACCCAGTACTTC. Encoded protein: CASSIGQGAVQETQYF. The chain uses TRBV19 and TRBJ2-5, with TRBD1 as a possible D gene (5 bases). CDR1 is LNHDA and CDR2 is SQIVND in the germline V gene (reference sequence). The CDR3 sequence is 16 residues long. Trimming took off 1 base at V and 1 base at J, with 13 bases between the two ends.

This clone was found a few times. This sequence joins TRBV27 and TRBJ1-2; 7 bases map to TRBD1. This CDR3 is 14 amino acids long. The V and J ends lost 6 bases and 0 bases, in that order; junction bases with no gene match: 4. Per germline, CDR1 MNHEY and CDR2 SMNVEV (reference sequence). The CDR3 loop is CASRWTGTNYGYTF. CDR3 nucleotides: TGTGCCAGCAGGTGGACAGGCACTAACTATGGCTACACCTTC.

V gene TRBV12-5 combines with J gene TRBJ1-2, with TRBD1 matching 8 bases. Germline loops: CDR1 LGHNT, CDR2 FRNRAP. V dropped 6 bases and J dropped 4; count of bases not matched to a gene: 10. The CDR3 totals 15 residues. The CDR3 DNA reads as TGTGCTAGTGGCCCTCCGGACAGGGTTGTCTATGGCTACACCTTC. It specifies CASGPPDRVVYGYTF.

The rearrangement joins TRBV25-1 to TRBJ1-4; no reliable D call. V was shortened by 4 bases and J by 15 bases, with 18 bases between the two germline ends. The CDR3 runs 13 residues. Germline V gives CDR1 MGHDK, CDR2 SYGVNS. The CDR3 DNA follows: TGTGCCAGCAGTGTCCTACAGTCCGGGAAGGTGTTTTTT. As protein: CASSVLQSGKVFF.

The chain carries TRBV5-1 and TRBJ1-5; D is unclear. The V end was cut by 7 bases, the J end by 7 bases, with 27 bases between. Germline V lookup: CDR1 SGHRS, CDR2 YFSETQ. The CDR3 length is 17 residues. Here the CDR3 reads CASETNTWASSRQPQHF. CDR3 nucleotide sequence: TGCGCCAGCGAAACCAATACTTGGGCCAGCTCACGGCAGCCCCAGCATTTT.

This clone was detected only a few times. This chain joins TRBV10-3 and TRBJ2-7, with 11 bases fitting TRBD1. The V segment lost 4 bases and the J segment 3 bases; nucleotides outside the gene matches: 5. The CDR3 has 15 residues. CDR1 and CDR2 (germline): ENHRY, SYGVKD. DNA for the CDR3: TGTGCCATCAGTGGGCCGGGACAGGGGGTCTACGAGCAGTACTTC. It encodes CAISGPGQGVYEQYF.